This TCR beta chain originates from a study of monozygotic twins with inflammatory bowel disease. Regarding the study as a whole: Patient repertoires may carry noise from differing immunosuppressive treatments.

In the case of this clonotype: The antigen is unknown.

With the 5' RACE reads reprocessed, TCRdb shows one record per CDR3 protein and no DNA. The sample yields roughly 120,000 distinct CDR3 sequences, of which the top ten take up under 15%. The receptor was derived from a human donor with ulcerative colitis or Crohn's disease, or a healthy co-twin of an affected twin (not recorded which). The sequencing input was blood.

This CDR3 reads CASSRTLAAYNEQFF. The rearrangement links TRBV4-2 to TRBJ2-1; TCRdb proposes TRBD2, but this gene call is untestable without DNA. The CDR3 is 15 amino acids. Germline CDR1 reads LGHNA; CDR2 reads YNFKEQ.